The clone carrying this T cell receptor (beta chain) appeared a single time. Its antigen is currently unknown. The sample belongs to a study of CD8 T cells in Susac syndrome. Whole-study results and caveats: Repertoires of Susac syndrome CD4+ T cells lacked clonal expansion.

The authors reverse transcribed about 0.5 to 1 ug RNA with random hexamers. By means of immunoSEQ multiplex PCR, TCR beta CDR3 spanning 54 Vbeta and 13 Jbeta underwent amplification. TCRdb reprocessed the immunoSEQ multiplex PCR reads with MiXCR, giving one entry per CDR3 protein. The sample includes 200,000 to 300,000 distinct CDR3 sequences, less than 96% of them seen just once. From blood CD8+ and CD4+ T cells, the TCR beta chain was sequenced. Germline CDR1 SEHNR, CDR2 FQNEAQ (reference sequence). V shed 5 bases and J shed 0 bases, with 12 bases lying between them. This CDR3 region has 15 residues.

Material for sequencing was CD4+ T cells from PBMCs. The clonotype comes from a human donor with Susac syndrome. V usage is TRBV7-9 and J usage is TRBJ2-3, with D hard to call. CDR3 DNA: TGTGCCAGCAGCCTGGATAGTTCTAGCACAGATACGCAGTATTTT. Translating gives CASSLDSSSTDTQYF.